The 8 T cell receptor beta chains below come from one sample, sequenced in a study of T-cell reconstitution after alpha-beta-depleted transplantation in children. The library targeted TCRbeta and was prepared with unique molecular identifiers. TCRdb redid the calling of the PCR reads with MiXCR, one entry per CDR3 protein. Of under 350,000 distinct CDR3 sequences in the sample, around 9.6% are singletons; the top ten hold around a tenth. Sequences were derived from PBMCs from the stem cell graft donor, sampled from the stem cell graft. The receptors here all came from a human donor who donated a stem cell graft to a child with SCID.

The CDR3 spells CASSLNWGVETQYF. CDR3 bases: TGTGCCAGCAGCTTAAATTGGGGAGTGGAGACCCAGTACTTC. The chain couples TRBV7-6 to TRBJ2-5; D is perhaps TRBD2 (5 bases). V lost 2 bases and J lost 5, with 12 bases in between. Germline V gene lookup returns CDR1 SGHVS and CDR2 FNYEAQ. This CDR3 is built from 14 residues. Full variable domain (rest looked up from reference TRBV7-6 and TRBJ2-5): GAGVSQSPRYKVTKRGQDVALRCDPISGHVSLYWYRQALGQGPEFLTYFNYEAQQDKSGLPNDRFSAERPEGSISTLTIQRTEQRDSAMYRCASSLNWGVETQYFGPGTRLLVL.

The gene calls are TRBV11-2 and TRBJ2-1; D may correspond to TRBD1 or TRBD2 (5 bases each). The length of the CDR3 is 15 residues. Deletions cut 2 bases from V and 8 bases from J, with 16 bases between. Germline assignment: CDR1 SGHAT and CDR2 FQNNGV. This chain's CDR3 is CASSLLWGRWDEQFF. The CDR3 DNA sequence: TGTGCCAGCAGCTTATTGTGGGGACGTTGGGATGAGCAGTTCTTC.

This clonotype was seen only a few times. The chain has TRBV4-1 and TRBJ2-7; D may match TRBD1 or TRBD2 (6 bases each). The CDR3 is 15 amino acids. Germline V gene lookup returns CDR1 MGHRA and CDR2 YSYEKL. The V gene lost 1 base and the J gene lost 4 bases, with 14 bases spanning the gap. The CDR3 coding sequence is TGCGCCAGCAGCCAAGGTTTAGGGGGGCGATACGAGCAGTACTTC. As protein: CASSQGLGGRYEQYF.

This clonotype was counted a few times. The gene calls are TRBV18 and TRBJ2-4; TRBD1 matches 8 bases. Germline lookup yields CDR1 KGHSH and CDR2 LQKENI. J gave up 1 base and V 6 bases, and 8 bases lay outside the gene matches. The CDR3 is 16 amino acids. This chain's CDR3 is CASSPDRVWAKNIQYF. CDR3 DNA sequence: TGTGCCAGCTCTCCGGACAGGGTTTGGGCCAAAAACATTCAGTACTTC.

This clonotype was found a few times. This chain links TRBV29-1 with TRBJ2-5; the match to TRBD2 covers 10 bases. The CDR3 spans 17 residues. V shed 7 bases and J 4 bases; nucleotides not matched to a gene: 18. Germline CDR1 reads SQVTM; CDR2 reads ANQGSEA. This CDR3 reads CSAGLDLGLAGVETQYF. CDR3 bases: TGCAGCGCCGGATTGGATTTGGGCCTAGCGGGGGTAGAGACCCAGTACTTC.

This clonotype was seen a few times. CDR3 bases: TGTGCCAGCAGCAGATCAGGGGGCTCTGGAGATACGCAGTATTTT. Amino acid sequence: CASSRSGGSGDTQYF. V is TRBV7-3 and J is TRBJ2-3; TRBD1 aligns across 8 bases. Per germline, CDR1 SGHTA and CDR2 FQGTGA. J gave up 5 bases and V 5 bases, and 9 bases lay outside the gene matches. This CDR3 has 15 residues.

The sample holds many counts of this clonotype. The chain combines TRBV12-3 or TRBV12-4 with TRBJ2-7; possibly TRBD1 for D (6 bases). The ends were cut back, 8 bases at V and 1 base at J, with 12 bases in the middle. This CDR3 contains 13 residues. Here the CDR3 reads CASSGTKSYEQYF. DNA of the CDR3: TGTGCCAGCTCGGGGACAAAATCCTACGAGCAGTACTTC.

This clonotype turned up a few times. The chain joins TRBV7-3 to TRBJ2-1; 9 positions agree with TRBD2. The length of the CDR3 is 16 residues. The germline V gene has CDR1 SGHTA and CDR2 FQGTGA. Unmatched junction bases numbered 2, after V lost 1 base and J lost 1 base. The CDR3 region is CASSLSGGVSYNEQFF. The CDR3 nucleotides read TGTGCCAGCAGCTTAAGCGGGGGGGTGTCCTACAATGAGCAGTTCTTC. Together with reference TRBV7-3 and TRBJ2-1, the CDR3 gives the full variable domain: GAGVSQTPSNKVTEKGKYVELRCDPISGHTALYWYRQSLGQGPEFLIYFQGTGAADDSGLPNDRFFAVRPEGSVSTLKIQRTERGDSAVYLCASSLSGGVSYNEQFFGPGTRLTVL.